This is a list of T cell receptor beta chains from one sample in a study of blood T cell repertoires in COVID-19. The table came from immunoSEQ multiplex PCR; TCRdb's copy has only in-frame clones and leaves some out. The data show some 100,000 clones, roughly 92% seen once. The source material was peripheral blood. Receptors originate from a man between 65 and 79 years old with acute or convalescent COVID-19. Both conserved end residues are part of each CDR3.

j_gene	v_gene	CDR3aa
TRBJ1-4	TRBV25-1	CASRNGRLDNEKLFF
TRBJ1-3	TRBV4-2	CASSQATGLGSGNTIYF
TRBJ2-1	TRBV5-4	CASSGGQGLYNEQFF
TRBJ1-6	TRBV19	CASSLTGSNSPLHF
TRBJ1-6	TRBV6-6	CASREPQASPLHF
TRBJ1-5	TRBV18	CASSPGSGSTVQPQHF
TRBJ2-1	TRBV12-5	CASALAGYNEQFF
TRBJ1-1	TRBV27	CASKLGGATEAFF
TRBJ1-1	TRBV5-5	CASRRGGDGPLW
TRBJ1-2	TRBV4-1	CASSAGYYGYTF
TRBJ2-2	TRBV3-1/TRBV3-2	CASSRAGGPSGELFF
TRBJ1-5	TRBV9	CASSGQAGQPQHF
TRBJ2-1	TRBV7-8	CASSLVGGQVYNEQFF
TRBJ1-5	TRBV6-1	CASSEARWAAINQPQHF
TRBJ2-1	TRBV3-1/TRBV3-2	CASLGSGSYEQFF
TRBJ1-4	TRBV27	CASSLSGTRVQGGLFF
TRBJ1-1	TRBV18	CASSPQGQNTEAFF
TRBJ2-1	TRBV9	CASSPNRGLINEQFF
TRBJ1-2	TRBV28	CASNPQGKGANYGYTF
TRBJ1-1	TRBV11-3	CASSLATGDAFF
TRBJ2-3	TRBV7-6	CASSPPSSITQYF
TRBJ1-5	TRBV30	CAWSLRTGWDQPQHF
TRBJ1-1	TRBV28	CASSVGGPGAEAFF
TRBJ1-1	TRBV10-2	CASREPGERVAFF
TRBJ2-1	TRBV7-9	CASSVSGSSYNEQFF
TRBJ2-3	TRBV4-2	CASSTGGSLDTQYF
TRBJ1-6	TRBV3-1/TRBV3-2	CASSQETVDSPLHF